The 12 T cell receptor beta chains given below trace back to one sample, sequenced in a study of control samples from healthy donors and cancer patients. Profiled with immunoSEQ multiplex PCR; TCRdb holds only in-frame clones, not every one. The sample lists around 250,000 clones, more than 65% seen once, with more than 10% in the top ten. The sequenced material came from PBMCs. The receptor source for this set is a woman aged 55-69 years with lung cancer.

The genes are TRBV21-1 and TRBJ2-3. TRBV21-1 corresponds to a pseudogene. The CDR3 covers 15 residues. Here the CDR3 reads CASTPGAGPPLPQYF. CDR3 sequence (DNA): TGTGCCAGCACTCCGGGGGCGGGACCTCCATTGCCGCAGTATTTT.

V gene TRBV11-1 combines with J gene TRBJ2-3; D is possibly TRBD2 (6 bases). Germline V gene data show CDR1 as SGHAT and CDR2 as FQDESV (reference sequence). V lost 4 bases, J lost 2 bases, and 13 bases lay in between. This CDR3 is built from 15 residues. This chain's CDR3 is CASSSLGLTTDTQYF. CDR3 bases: TGTGCCAGCAGCTCCCTTGGACTAACCACAGATACGCAGTATTTT.

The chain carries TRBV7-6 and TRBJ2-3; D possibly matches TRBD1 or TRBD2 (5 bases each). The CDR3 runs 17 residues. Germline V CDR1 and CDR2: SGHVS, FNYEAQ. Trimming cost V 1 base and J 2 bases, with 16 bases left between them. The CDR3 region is CASSLDVEGLFTDTQYF. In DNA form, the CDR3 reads TGTGCCAGCAGCTTAGACGTTGAGGGGCTTTTCACAGATACGCAGTATTTT.

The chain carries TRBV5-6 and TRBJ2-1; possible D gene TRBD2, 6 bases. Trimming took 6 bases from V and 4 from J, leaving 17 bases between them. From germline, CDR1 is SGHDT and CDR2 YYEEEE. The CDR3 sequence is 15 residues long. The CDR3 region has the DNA TGTGCCAGCATCCAAGGACGGGGGAATTACAATGAGCAGTTCTTC. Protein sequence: CASIQGRGNYNEQFF. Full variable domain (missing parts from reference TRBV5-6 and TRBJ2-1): DAGVTQSPTHLIKTRGQQVTLRCSPKSGHDTVSWYQQALGQGPQFIFQYYEEEERQRGNFPDRFSGHQFPNYSSELNVNALLLGDSALYLCASIQGRGNYNEQFFGPGTRLTVL.

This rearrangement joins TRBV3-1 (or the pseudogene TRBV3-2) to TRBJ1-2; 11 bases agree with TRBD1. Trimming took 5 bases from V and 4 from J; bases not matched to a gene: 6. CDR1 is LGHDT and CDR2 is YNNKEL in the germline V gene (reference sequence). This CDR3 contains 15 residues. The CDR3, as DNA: TGTGCCAGCAGCTATGCGGACAGGGGGCCCTATGGCTACACCTTC. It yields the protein CASSYADRGPYGYTF.

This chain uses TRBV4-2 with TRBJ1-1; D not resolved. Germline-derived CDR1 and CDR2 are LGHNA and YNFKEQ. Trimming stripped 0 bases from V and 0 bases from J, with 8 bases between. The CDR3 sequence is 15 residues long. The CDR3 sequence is CASSQDARVNTEAFF. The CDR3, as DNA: TGTGCCAGCAGCCAAGATGCGAGGGTGAACACTGAAGCTTTCTTT.

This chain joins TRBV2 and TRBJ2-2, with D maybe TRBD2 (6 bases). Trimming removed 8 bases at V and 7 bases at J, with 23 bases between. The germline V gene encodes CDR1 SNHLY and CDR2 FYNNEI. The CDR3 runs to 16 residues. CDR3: CASGRDGGAAGGELFF. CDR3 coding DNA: TGTGCCAGCGGACGGGACGGAGGAGCAGCGGGCGGGGAGCTGTTTTTT. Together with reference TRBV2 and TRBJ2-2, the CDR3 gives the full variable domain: EPEVTQTPSHQVTQMGQEVILRCVPISNHLYFYWYRQILGQKVEFLVSFYNNEISEKSEIFDDQFSVERPDGSNFTLKIRSTKLEDSAMYFCASGRDGGAAGGELFFGEGSRLTVL.

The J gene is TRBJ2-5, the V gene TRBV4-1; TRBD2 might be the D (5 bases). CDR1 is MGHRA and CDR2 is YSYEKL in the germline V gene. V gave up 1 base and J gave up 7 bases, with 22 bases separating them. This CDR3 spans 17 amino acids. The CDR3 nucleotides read TGCGCCAGCAGCCAAGCTTGGGAAGCGGTCGGCAAGGGGACCCAGTACTTC. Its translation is CASSQAWEAVGKGTQYF.

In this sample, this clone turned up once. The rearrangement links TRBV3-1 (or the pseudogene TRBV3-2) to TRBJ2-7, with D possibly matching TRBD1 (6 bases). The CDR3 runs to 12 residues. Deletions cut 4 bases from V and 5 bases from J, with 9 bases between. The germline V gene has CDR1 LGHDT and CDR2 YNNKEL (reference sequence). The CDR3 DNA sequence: TGTGCCAGCAGCCGTGAGGGGGACGAGCAGTACTTC. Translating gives CASSREGDEQYF.

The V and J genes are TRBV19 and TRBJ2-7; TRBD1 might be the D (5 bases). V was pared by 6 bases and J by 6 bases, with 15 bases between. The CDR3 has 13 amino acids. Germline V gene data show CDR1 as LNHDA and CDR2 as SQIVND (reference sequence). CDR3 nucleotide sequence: TGTGCCAGTAGCCTATTTCGTGGGGCCGAGCAGTACTTC. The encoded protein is CASSLFRGAEQYF.

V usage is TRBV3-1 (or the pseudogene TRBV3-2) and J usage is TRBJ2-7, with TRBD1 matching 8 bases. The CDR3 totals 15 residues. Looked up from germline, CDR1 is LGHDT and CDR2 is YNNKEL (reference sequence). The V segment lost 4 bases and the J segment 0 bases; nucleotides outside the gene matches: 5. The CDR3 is CASSRGQESSYEQYF. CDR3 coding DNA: TGTGCCAGCAGCCGGGGACAGGAGAGCTCCTACGAGCAGTACTTC.

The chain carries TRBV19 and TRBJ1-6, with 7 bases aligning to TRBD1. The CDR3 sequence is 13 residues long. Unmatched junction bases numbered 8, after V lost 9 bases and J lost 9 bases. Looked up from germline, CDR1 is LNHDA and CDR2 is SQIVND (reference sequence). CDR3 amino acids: CASRQGVVSPLHF. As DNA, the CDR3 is TGTGCCAGCCGACAGGGAGTAGTTTCACCCCTCCACTTT.